This is a list of T cell receptor beta chains from one sample in a study of shared clonotypes between healthy human individuals. Clones were sequenced by immunoSEQ multiplex PCR, and TCRdb holds only the in-frame ones, with some missing. The table has 2 million to 2.5 million clones, less than 95% seen once; the top ten hold approximately 0.39%. Sequencing was performed on naive CD4+ T cells from PBMCs. These receptors were obtained from a young man in good health. Some clones in this sample may be carry-over from other donors' samples. Both conserved end residues are part of each CDR3. A D gene is named only where the DNA matches it firmly. Size tells how often a clone was seen (once, few, many) or the class of an expanded clone, and some rows leave it out.

cdr3_aa	cdr3_nt	d_call	cdr3_length	j_call	v_call	clone_size
CASSLAAGPTYEQYF	TGCGCCAGCAGCTTGGCCGCGGGACCGACCTACGAGCAGTACTTC	-	15	TRBJ2-7	TRBV5-1	-
CASMEDLYNEQFF	TGTGCCAGTATGGAGGACCTCTACAATGAGCAGTTCTTC	-	13	TRBJ2-1	TRBV2	-
CASSLVMFVNQPQHF	TGTGCCAGCAGCTTAGTTATGTTTGTGAATCAGCCCCAGCATTTT	-	15	TRBJ1-5	TRBV7-2	once
CSAGLAEDTQYF	TGCAGCGCTGGACTAGCTGAAGATACGCAGTATTTT	TRBD2	12	TRBJ2-3	TRBV29-1	-
CASSELTGGTEAFF	TGTGCCAGCAGTGAGCTGACAGGGGGCACTGAAGCTTTCTTT	TRBD1	14	TRBJ1-1	TRBV28	-
CASSEVGGGYNEQFF	TGTGCCAGCAGCGAGGTGGGAGGCGGGTACAATGAGCAGTTCTTC	-	15	TRBJ2-1	TRBV9	-
CAWSRGYQETQYF	TGTGCCTGGAGTAGGGGGTACCAAGAGACCCAGTACTTC	-	13	TRBJ2-5	TRBV30	-
CAWSYMEGTTRGETQYF	TGTGCCTGGAGTTACATGGAGGGCACCACGAGGGGAGAGACCCAGTACTTC	-	17	TRBJ2-5	TRBV30	-
CASTSYRGRKEKLFF	TGTGCCAGCACTTCATACAGGGGTCGAAAGGAAAAACTGTTTTTT	TRBD1	15	TRBJ1-4	TRBV28	once
CASRYSYEQYF	TGTGCCAGCAGGTACTCCTACGAGCAGTACTTC	-	11	TRBJ2-7	TRBV2	once
CASSLGRTGLGYTF	TGTGCCAGCAGCTTAGGACGGACAGGGTTAGGCTACACCTTC	TRBD1	14	TRBJ1-2	TRBV7-3	-
CASSLAGLAGGPGVLAKNIQYF	TGTGCCAGCAGCTTAGCCGGACTAGCGGGAGGCCCCGGGGTTCTAGCCAAAAACATTCAGTACTTC	TRBD2	22	TRBJ2-4	TRBV7-2	once
CASSPTGVDSYGYTF	TGTGCCAGCAGTCCGACAGGGGTTGATTCCTATGGCTACACCTTC	TRBD1	15	TRBJ1-2	TRBV6-4	-
CASSDGQGSRNTIYF	TGTGCCAGCAGTGACGGGCAGGGGAGTAGAAACACCATATATTTT	-	15	TRBJ1-3	TRBV6-1	-
CASTNSRTMNTEAFF	TGTGCCAGCACAAATTCGCGTACGATGAACACTGAAGCTTTCTTT	-	15	TRBJ1-1	TRBV28	-
CASRTGVTRAQPQHF	TGTGCCAGCAGAACAGGGGTTACAAGAGCGCAGCCCCAGCATTTT	TRBD1	15	TRBJ1-5	TRBV28	few
CASSLAEYGYTF	TGTGCCAGCAGTTTAGCAGAGTATGGCTACACCTTC	-	12	TRBJ1-2	TRBV28	-
CASSFFWSGLAGVPYSYEQYF	TGTGCCAGCAGTTTTTTTTGGTCAGGACTAGCGGGAGTCCCTTACTCCTACGAGCAGTACTTC	TRBD2	21	TRBJ2-7	TRBV28	-
CATRDRIYSPLHF	TGTGCCACTAGGGACAGGATTTATTCACCCCTCCACTTT	TRBD1	13	TRBJ1-6	TRBV25-1	-
CASSASGLYNEQFF	TGCGCCAGCAGCGCTAGCGGCCTATACAATGAGCAGTTCTTC	TRBD2	14	TRBJ2-1	TRBV5-1	-